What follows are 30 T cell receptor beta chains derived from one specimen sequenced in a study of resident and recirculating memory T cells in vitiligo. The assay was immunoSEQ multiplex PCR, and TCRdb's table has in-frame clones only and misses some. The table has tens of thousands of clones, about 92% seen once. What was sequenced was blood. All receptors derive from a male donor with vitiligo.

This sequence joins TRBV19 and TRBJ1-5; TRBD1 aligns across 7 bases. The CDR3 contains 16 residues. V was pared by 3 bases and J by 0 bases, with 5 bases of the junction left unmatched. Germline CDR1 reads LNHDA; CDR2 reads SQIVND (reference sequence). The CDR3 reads CASSIGTVYSNQPQHF. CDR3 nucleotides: TGTGCCAGTAGTATCGGGACAGTGTATAGCAATCAGCCCCAGCATTTT.

The CDR3 DNA reads TGTGCCAGCACCTCCGCAGGGGTCGATCGAAACACCATATATTTT. It yields the protein CASTSAGVDRNTIYF. The chain recombines TRBV28 with TRBJ1-3, with D perhaps TRBD1 (6 bases). This CDR3 is built from 15 residues. Per the germline V gene, CDR1 is MDHEN and CDR2 is SYDVKM. V lost 7 bases and J lost 5, with 18 bases in between.

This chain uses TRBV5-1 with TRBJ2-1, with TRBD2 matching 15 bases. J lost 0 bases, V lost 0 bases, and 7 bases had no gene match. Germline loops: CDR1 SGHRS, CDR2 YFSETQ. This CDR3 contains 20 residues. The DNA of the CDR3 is TGCGCCAGCAGCTTGGCCGGGACTAGCGGGAGGCCCTTCTCCTACAATGAGCAGTTCTTC. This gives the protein CASSLAGTSGRPFSYNEQFF.

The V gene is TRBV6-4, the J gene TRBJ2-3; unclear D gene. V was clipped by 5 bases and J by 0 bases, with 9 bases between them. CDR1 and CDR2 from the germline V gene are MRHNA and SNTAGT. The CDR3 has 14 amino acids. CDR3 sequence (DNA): TGTGCCAGCAGTCGGGTTTCTAGCACAGATACGCAGTATTTT. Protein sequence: CASSRVSSTDTQYF.

Here the CDR3 reads CASSAGTPPGNTIYF. CDR3 sequence (DNA): TGTGCCAGCAGCGCCGGGACACCCCCTGGAAACACCATATATTTT. The gene calls are TRBV2 and TRBJ1-3, with D tentatively TRBD1 (6 bases). CDR1 is SNHLY, CDR2 FYNNEI, per germline. The CDR3 sequence is 15 residues long. V was pared by 6 bases and J by 2 bases, with 14 bases between. Full variable domain (missing parts from reference TRBV2 and TRBJ1-3): EPEVTQTPSHQVTQMGQEVILRCVPISNHLYFYWYRQILGQKVEFLVSFYNNEISEKSEIFDDQFSVERPDGSNFTLKIRSTKLEDSAMYFCASSAGTPPGNTIYFGEGSWLTVV.

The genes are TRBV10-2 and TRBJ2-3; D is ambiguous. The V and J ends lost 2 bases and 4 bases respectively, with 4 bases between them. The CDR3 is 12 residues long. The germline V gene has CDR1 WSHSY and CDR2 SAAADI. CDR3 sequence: CASSEPSDTQYF. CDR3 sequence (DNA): TGCGCCAGCAGTGAGCCTTCAGATACGCAGTATTTT.

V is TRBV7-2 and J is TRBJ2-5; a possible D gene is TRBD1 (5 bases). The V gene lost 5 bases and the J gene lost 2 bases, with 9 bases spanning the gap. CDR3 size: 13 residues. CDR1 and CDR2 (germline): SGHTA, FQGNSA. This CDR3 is CASSTRQQETQYF. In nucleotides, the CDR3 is TGTGCCAGCAGCACCAGACAGCAAGAGACCCAGTACTTC.

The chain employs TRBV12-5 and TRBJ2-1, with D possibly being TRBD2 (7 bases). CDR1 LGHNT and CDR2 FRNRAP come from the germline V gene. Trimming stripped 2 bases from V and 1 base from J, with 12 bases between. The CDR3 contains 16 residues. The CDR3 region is CASGLTGRGSYNEQFF. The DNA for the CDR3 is TGTGCTAGTGGTTTGACGGGGAGGGGGTCCTACAATGAGCAGTTCTTC.

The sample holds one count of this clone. CDR3 region: CASSRQRGSYNEQFF. CDR3 coding DNA: TGTGCCAGCAGCCGTCAGCGGGGCTCCTACAATGAGCAGTTCTTC. V usage is TRBV6-5 and J usage is TRBJ2-1; TRBD2 aligns across 7 bases. V dropped 6 bases and J dropped 0; count of bases not matched to a gene: 5. The CDR3 totals 15 residues. From germline, CDR1 is MNHEY and CDR2 SVGAGI.

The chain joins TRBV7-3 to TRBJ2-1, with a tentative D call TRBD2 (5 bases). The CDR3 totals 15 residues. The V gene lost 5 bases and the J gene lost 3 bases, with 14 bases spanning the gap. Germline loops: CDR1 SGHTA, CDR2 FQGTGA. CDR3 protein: CASSPKSGSYNEQFF. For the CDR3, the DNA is TGTGCCAGCAGCCCTAAGAGCGGAAGCTACAATGAGCAGTTCTTC.

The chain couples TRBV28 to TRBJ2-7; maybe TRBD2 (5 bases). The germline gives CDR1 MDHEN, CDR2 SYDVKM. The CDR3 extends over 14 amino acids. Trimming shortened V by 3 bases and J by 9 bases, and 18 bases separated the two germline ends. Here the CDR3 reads CASSFHPRGARQYF. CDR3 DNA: TGTGCCAGCAGTTTCCACCCCCGGGGAGCTAGGCAGTACTTC.

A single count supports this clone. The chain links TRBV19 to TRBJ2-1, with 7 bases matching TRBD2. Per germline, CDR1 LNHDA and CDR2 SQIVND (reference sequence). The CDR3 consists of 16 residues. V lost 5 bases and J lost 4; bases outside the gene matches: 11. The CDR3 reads CASSPRAGSLYNEQFF. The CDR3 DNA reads TGTGCCAGTAGTCCACGAGCGGGGTCCCTTTACAATGAGCAGTTCTTC.

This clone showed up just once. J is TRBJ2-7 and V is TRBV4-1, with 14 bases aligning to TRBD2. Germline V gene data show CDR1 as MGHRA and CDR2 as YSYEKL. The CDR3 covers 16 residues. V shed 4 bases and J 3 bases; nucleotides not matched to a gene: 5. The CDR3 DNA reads TGCGCCAGCAGCCCGACTAGCGGGAGGGCTGGCTACGAGCAGTACTTC. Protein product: CASSPTSGRAGYEQYF.

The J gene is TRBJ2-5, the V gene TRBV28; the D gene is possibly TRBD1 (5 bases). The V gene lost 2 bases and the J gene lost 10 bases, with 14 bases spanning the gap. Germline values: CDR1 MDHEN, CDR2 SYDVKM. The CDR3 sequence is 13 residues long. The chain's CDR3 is CASSLRAQGDQYF. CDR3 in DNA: TGTGCCAGCAGTTTACGGGCCCAAGGGGACCAGTACTTC.

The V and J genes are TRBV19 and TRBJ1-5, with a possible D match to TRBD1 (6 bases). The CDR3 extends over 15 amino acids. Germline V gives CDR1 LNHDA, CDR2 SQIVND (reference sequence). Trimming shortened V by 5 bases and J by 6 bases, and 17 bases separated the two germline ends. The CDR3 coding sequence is TGTGCCAGTAGTCCCCAGGGGAGCGGGGGTCAGCCCCAGCATTTT. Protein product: CASSPQGSGGQPQHF.

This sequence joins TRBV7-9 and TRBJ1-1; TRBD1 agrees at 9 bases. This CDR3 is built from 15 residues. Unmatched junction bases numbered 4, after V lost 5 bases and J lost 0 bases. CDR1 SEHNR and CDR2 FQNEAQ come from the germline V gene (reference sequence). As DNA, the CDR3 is TGTGCCAGCAGCCCCGGACAGGGGATGAACACTGAAGCTTTCTTT. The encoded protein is CASSPGQGMNTEAFF. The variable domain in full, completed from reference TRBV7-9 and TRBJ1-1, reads DTGVSQNPRHKITKRGQNVTFRCDPISEHNRLYWYRQTLGQGPEFLTYFQNEAQLEKSRLLSDRFSAERPKGSFSTLEIQRTEQGDSAMYLCASSPGQGMNTEAFFGQGTRLTVV.

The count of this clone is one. The CDR3 here is CASSLFWGQTSTEAFF. CDR3 coding DNA: TGTGCCAGCAGTTTATTTTGGGGCCAAACCTCCACTGAAGCTTTCTTT. The V and J genes are TRBV27 and TRBJ1-1; a possible D gene is TRBD1 (5 bases). Between the trimmed V and J ends, which lost 1 base and 4 bases, there was a span of 16 bases. The CDR3 is 16 residues long. The germline CDR1 and CDR2 sequences are MNHEY and SMNVEV (reference sequence).

As DNA, the CDR3 is TGTGCCAGCTCACCACTCTGGAGGAACACCGGGGAGCTGTTTTTT. Translating it yields CASSPLWRNTGELFF. J is TRBJ2-2 and V is TRBV18; no definite D call. The CDR3 is 15 amino acids. CDR1 and CDR2 from the germline V gene are KGHSH and LQKENI. The ends were cut back, 1 base at V and 1 base at J, with 7 bases in the middle. Looking up the rest from reference TRBV18 and TRBJ2-2 gives the full variable domain: NAGVMQNPRHLVRRRGQEARLRCSPMKGHSHVYWYRQLPEEGLKFMVYLQKENIIDESGMPKERFSAEFPKEGPSILRIQQVVRGDSAAYFCASSPLWRNTGELFFGEGSRLTVL.

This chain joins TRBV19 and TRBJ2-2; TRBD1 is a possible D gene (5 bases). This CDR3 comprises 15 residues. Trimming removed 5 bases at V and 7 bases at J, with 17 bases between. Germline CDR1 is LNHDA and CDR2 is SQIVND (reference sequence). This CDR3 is CASSALLGLRGELFF. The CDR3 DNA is TGTGCCAGTAGTGCCCTATTGGGGCTCCGCGGGGAGCTGTTTTTT.

Here the CDR3 reads CATSRDPLSGANVLTF. CDR3 DNA: TGTGCCACCAGCAGAGATCCCCTCTCTGGGGCCAACGTCCTGACTTTC. The V gene is TRBV15, the J gene TRBJ2-6; D unresolved. This CDR3 is 16 amino acids long. V was shortened by 0 bases and J by 0 bases, with 6 bases between the two germline ends. Germline V gene lookup returns CDR1 LNHNV and CDR2 YYDKDF (reference sequence).

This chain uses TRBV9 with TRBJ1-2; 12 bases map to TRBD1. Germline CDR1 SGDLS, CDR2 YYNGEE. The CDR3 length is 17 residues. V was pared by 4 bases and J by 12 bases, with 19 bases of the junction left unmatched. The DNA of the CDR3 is TGTGCCAGCAGCCCCTCCCTCTCCGGGACAGGGGGCCCGGGAGACACCTTC. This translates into CASSPSLSGTGGPGDTF.

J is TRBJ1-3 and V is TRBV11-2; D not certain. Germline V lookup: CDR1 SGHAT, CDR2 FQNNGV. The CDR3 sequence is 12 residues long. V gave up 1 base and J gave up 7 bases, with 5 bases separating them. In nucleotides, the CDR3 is TGTGCCAGCAGCTTAGGAGGGAACACCATATATTTT. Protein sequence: CASSLGGNTIYF. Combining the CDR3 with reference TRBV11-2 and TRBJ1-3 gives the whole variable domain EAGVAQSPRYKIIEKRQSVAFWCNPISGHATLYWYQQILGQGPKLLIQFQNNGVVDDSQLPKDRFSAERLKGVDSTLKIQPAKLEDSAVYLCASSLGGNTIYFGEGSWLTVV.

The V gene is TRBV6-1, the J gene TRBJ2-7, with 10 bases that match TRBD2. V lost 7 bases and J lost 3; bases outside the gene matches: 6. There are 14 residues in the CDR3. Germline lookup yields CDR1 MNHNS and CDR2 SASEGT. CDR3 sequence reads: CASNKREGFYEQYF. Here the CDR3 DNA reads TGTGCCAGCAATAAGCGGGAGGGCTTCTACGAGCAGTACTTC.

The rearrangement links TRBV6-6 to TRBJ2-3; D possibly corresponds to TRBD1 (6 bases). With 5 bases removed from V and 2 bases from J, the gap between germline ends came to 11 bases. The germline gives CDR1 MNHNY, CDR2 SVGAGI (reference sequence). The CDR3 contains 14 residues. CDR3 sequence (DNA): TGTGCCAGCAGTGACAGGCGTATCACAGATACGCAGTATTTT. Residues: CASSDRRITDTQYF.

CDR3: CASPILSISTDTQYF. For the CDR3, the DNA is TGTGCCAGCCCTATCCTTAGCATTAGCACAGATACGCAGTATTTT. The V and J genes are TRBV6-5 and TRBJ2-3, with no clear D. Deletions cut 8 bases from V and 0 bases from J, with 15 bases between. This CDR3 has 15 residues. The germline V gene encodes CDR1 MNHEY and CDR2 SVGAGI.

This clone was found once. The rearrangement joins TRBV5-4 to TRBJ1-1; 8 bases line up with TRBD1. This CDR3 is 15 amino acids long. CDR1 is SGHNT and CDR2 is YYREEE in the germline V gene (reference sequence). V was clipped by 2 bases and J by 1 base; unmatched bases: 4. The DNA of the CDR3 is TGTGCCAGCAGCTTTGTGGACAGGGCGAACACTGAAGCTTTCTTT. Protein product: CASSFVDRANTEAFF. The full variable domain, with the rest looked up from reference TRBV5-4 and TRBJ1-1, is ETGVTQSPTHLIKTRGQQVTLRCSSQSGHNTVSWYQQALGQGPQFIFQYYREEENGRGNFPPRFSGLQFPNYSSELNVNALELDDSALYLCASSFVDRANTEAFFGQGTRLTVV.

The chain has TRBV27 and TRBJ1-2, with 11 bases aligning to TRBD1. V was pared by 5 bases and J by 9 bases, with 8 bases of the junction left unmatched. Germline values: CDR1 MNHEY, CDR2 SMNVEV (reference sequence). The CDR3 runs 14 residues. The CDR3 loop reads CASSKGQGARSYTF. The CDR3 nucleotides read TGTGCCAGCAGTAAAGGACAGGGGGCACGTAGCTACACCTTC.

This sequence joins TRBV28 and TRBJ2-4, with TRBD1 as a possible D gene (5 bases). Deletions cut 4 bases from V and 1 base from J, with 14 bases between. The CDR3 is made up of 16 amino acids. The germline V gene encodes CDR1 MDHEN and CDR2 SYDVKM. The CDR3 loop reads CASSSQGYLAKNIQYF. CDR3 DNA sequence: TGTGCCAGCAGTTCTCAGGGTTACCTGGCCAAAAACATTCAGTACTTC.

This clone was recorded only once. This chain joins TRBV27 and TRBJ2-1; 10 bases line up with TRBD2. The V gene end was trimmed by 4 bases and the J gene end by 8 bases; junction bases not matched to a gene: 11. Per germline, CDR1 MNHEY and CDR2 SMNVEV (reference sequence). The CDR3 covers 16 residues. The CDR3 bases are TGTGCCAGCAGTTCCCCAACTAGCGGGAAGATCCATGAGCAGTTCTTC. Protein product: CASSSPTSGKIHEQFF.

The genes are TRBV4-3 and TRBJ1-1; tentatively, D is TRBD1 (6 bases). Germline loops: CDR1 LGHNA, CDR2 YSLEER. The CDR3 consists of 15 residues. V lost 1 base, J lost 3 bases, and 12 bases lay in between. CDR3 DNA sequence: TGCGCCAGCAGCCAAGGTGGGCAGGGGCACACTGAAGCTTTCTTT. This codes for CASSQGGQGHTEAFF.